The source of this T cell receptor (beta chain) is a study of response to subunit inactivated influenza vaccine. MiXCR, applied by TCRdb to the RT-PCR reads, yields one record per CDR3 protein. The sample contains under 750,000 distinct CDR3 sequences, over 9.5% of which appear only once. The CDR3 has 16 residues. Germline V gene data show CDR1 as SGHRS and CDR2 as YFSETQ. V gave up 0 bases and J gave up 8 bases, with 18 bases separating them. The sequencing here drew on PBMCs from blood, taken on the day of vaccination. This receptor was obtained from a man between 50 and 59 years old who received an inactivated influenza vaccine. The chain links TRBV5-1 to TRBJ2-1; perhaps D is TRBD1 or TRBD2 (6 bases each). The CDR3 nucleotides read TGCGCCAGCAGCTTGGAGCCGGGGGCTAATTTCGATGAGCAGTTCTTC. This codes for CASSLEPGANFDEQFF.